The 31 T cell receptor beta chains below come from one sample, sequenced in a study of OX40 agonist ivuxolimab in advanced cancers. Only in-frame clones appear in the TCRdb table, and some are missing; sequencing was by immunoSEQ multiplex PCR. The sample has 50,000 to 55,000 clones; approximately 90% are singletons. Specimen: CD4+ or CD8+ T cells sorted from blood, collected in a trial of the OX40 agonist ivuxolimab. The receptors shown here come from an adult with an advanced solid tumor such as melanoma, head and neck, liver or kidney cancer.

This chain uses TRBV18 with TRBJ2-7; D uncertain. This CDR3 is 12 amino acids long. V gave up 2 bases and J gave up 5 bases, with 7 bases separating them. Germline values: CDR1 KGHSH, CDR2 LQKENI. CDR3 amino acids: CASSPGRDEQYF. In DNA form, the CDR3 reads TGTGCCAGCTCACCAGGACGGGACGAGCAGTACTTC.

The chain links TRBV18 to TRBJ1-1; 9 bases align to TRBD1. The germline V gene encodes CDR1 KGHSH and CDR2 LQKENI. The ends lost 3 bases at V and 3 bases at J; junction bases unmatched: 5. The CDR3 consists of 15 residues. The CDR3 coding sequence is TGTGCCAGCTCACCCCGGACAGGGGCGGACACTGAAGCTTTCTTT. It is translated as CASSPRTGADTEAFF.

V gene TRBV19 combines with J gene TRBJ1-1, with a weak D call TRBD1 (6 bases). This CDR3 contains 15 residues. V lost 7 bases and J 1 base, leaving 16 bases between the germline ends. Germline V gene lookup returns CDR1 LNHDA and CDR2 SQIVND (reference sequence). The chain's CDR3 is CASTRGHRANTEAFF. CDR3 bases: TGTGCCAGTACCAGGGGCCACAGAGCGAACACTGAAGCTTTCTTT.

The chain recombines TRBV9 with TRBJ2-7, with 7 bases matching TRBD2. CDR1 and CDR2 from the germline V gene are SGDLS and YYNGEE. This CDR3 contains 17 residues. V lost 0 bases and J lost 7; bases outside the gene matches: 16. CDR3 protein: CASSVGDTGGVRGEQYF. The CDR3 DNA sequence: TGTGCCAGCAGCGTAGGAGACACGGGAGGAGTTCGTGGAGAGCAGTACTTC.

This rearrangement joins TRBV2 to TRBJ2-1, with D maybe TRBD2 (6 bases). Germline V gives CDR1 SNHLY, CDR2 FYNNEI. The CDR3 has 13 residues. V was pared by 7 bases and J by 4 bases, with 11 bases between. The CDR3 loop reads CASTLGTYNEQFF. The CDR3 DNA reads as TGTGCCAGCACCTTGGGGACTTACAATGAGCAGTTCTTC. Filled out from reference TRBV2 and TRBJ2-1, the complete variable domain reads EPEVTQTPSHQVTQMGQEVILRCVPISNHLYFYWYRQILGQKVEFLVSFYNNEISEKSEIFDDQFSVERPDGSNFTLKIRSTKLEDSAMYFCASTLGTYNEQFFGPGTRLTVL.

This clone was recorded a few times. The chain carries TRBV2 and TRBJ2-7, with D uncertain. Germline-derived CDR1 and CDR2 are SNHLY and FYNNEI. CDR3 length: 14 amino acids. Trimming removed 6 bases at V and 0 bases at J, with 12 bases between. The CDR3 sequence: CASRVLRSSYEQYF. DNA of the CDR3: TGTGCCAGCAGGGTCCTGAGGAGCTCCTACGAGCAGTACTTC.

V is TRBV5-8 and J is TRBJ1-2; 7 bases match TRBD1. This CDR3 has 16 residues. Germline V CDR1 and CDR2: SGHTS, YDEGEE. The trim removed 4 bases at V and 4 bases at J, leaving 13 bases unmatched. CDR3 nucleotides: TGTGCCAGCAGCCCAGGACAGGTCCTTAAGGCCTATGGCTACACCTTC. Translation: CASSPGQVLKAYGYTF.

The gene calls are TRBV29-1 and TRBJ1-1; no firm D call. Germline CDR1 is SQVTM and CDR2 is ANQGSEA. CDR3 length: 12 residues. CDR3 in DNA: TGCAGTGCAAGGAGGGCCGACACTGAAGCTTTCTTT. Protein product: CSARRADTEAFF.

The gene calls are TRBV7-9 and TRBJ2-7, with 7 bases matching TRBD1. CDR1 SEHNR and CDR2 FQNEAQ come from the germline V gene (reference sequence). There are 15 residues in the CDR3. Germline trimming cut 4 bases from V and 3 bases from J; bases unmatched to any gene: 9. For the CDR3, the DNA is TGTGCCAGCAGCTCTCGACAGGGATCGAACTACGAGCAGTACTTC. Translation: CASSSRQGSNYEQYF.

The genes are TRBV28 and TRBJ2-1, with a tentative D call TRBD1 (5 bases). The V gene's germline CDR1 is MDHEN and CDR2 SYDVKM. V was cut by 1 base and J by 4 bases, with 11 bases left in between. CDR3 length: 15 residues. The CDR3 region has the DNA TGTGCCAGCAGTTTATCCAGACAGCTTTACAATGAGCAGTTCTTC. It encodes CASSLSRQLYNEQFF. Complete variable domain (other parts from reference TRBV28 and TRBJ2-1): DVKVTQSSRYLVKRTGEKVFLECVQDMDHENMFWYRQDPGLGLRLIYFSYDVKMKEKGDIPEGYSVSREKKERFSLILESASTNQTSMYLCASSLSRQLYNEQFFGPGTRLTVL.

V and J are TRBV30 and TRBJ2-2; D may be TRBD1 (6 bases). The germline gives CDR1 GTSNPN, CDR2 SVGIG (reference sequence). The CDR3 is 13 residues long. The V gene lost 0 bases and the J gene lost 4 bases, with 6 bases spanning the gap. CDR3 loop: CAWSVGGTGELFF. CDR3 DNA sequence: TGTGCCTGGAGTGTAGGGGGCACCGGGGAGCTGTTTTTT.

The V gene is TRBV6-1, the J gene TRBJ2-2; 12 nucleotides agree with TRBD2. CDR3 size: 16 residues. The junction had 5 bases not matched to a gene; V was cut back by 4 bases and J by 5 bases. Germline lookup yields CDR1 MNHNS and CDR2 SASEGT. The CDR3 loop reads CASSGRLAGATGELFF. The DNA of the CDR3 is TGTGCCAGCAGTGGAAGACTAGCGGGAGCAACCGGGGAGCTGTTTTTT.

This clone came up once. The chain combines TRBV18 with TRBJ1-2, with 8 positions matching TRBD1. The germline V gene encodes CDR1 KGHSH and CDR2 LQKENI. CDR3 length: 14 amino acids. The V and J ends lost 3 bases and 4 bases, in that order; junction bases with no gene match: 4. The CDR3 loop reads CASSPTGQVYGYTF. CDR3 DNA: TGTGCCAGCTCACCCACGGGACAGGTCTATGGCTACACCTTC. Together with reference TRBV18 and TRBJ1-2, the CDR3 gives the full variable domain: NAGVMQNPRHLVRRRGQEARLRCSPMKGHSHVYWYRQLPEEGLKFMVYLQKENIIDESGMPKERFSAEFPKEGPSILRIQQVVRGDSAAYFCASSPTGQVYGYTFGSGTRLTVV.

V and J are TRBV7-2 and TRBJ2-7; 8 bases are shared with TRBD2. Germline CDR1 SGHTA, CDR2 FQGNSA. This CDR3 comprises 14 residues. V lost 5 bases to trimming and J lost 2 bases; unmatched junction nucleotides: 5. The CDR3 is CASSVGTRPYEQYF. DNA for the CDR3: TGTGCCAGCAGCGTCGGGACTAGACCCTACGAGCAGTACTTC.

V and J are TRBV7-2 and TRBJ2-2; 8 positions match TRBD1. The germline V gene encodes CDR1 SGHTA and CDR2 FQGNSA. The CDR3 sequence is 14 residues long. V trimming: 6 bases; J trimming: 5 bases; junction bases outside the gene matches: 5. The CDR3 protein is CASRKDRATGELFF. In DNA form, the CDR3 reads TGTGCCAGCAGAAAGGACAGGGCAACCGGGGAGCTGTTTTTT.

V is TRBV18 and J is TRBJ2-3; D might be TRBD1 (5 bases). This CDR3 contains 15 residues. Germline CDR1 KGHSH, CDR2 LQKENI. The ends were cut back, 1 base at V and 0 bases at J, with 8 bases in the middle. In nucleotides, the CDR3 is TGTGCCAGCTCACCACGACAGACCAGCACAGATACGCAGTATTTT. The encoded protein is CASSPRQTSTDTQYF.

This clone showed up just once. The chain employs TRBV6-1 and TRBJ2-5; D might be TRBD2 (6 bases). The CDR3 totals 13 residues. Trimming shortened V by 6 bases and J by 7 bases, and 15 bases separated the two germline ends. Germline V gene data show CDR1 as MNHNS and CDR2 as SASEGT. CDR3 in amino acids: CASSSRRGGTQYF. The CDR3 nucleotides are TGTGCCAGCAGCTCTCGGAGGGGAGGGACCCAGTACTTC.

This clone was picked up one time. The chain joins TRBV7-6 to TRBJ2-1, with D possibly TRBD1 on 7 matching bases. With 0 bases removed from V and 9 bases from J, the gap between germline ends came to 15 bases. CDR1 and CDR2 from the germline V gene are SGHVS and FNYEAQ. The CDR3 sequence is 15 residues long. The CDR3, as DNA: TGTGCCAGCAGCTTAGCGTCAGGGGGGTTAAGTGAGCAGTTCTTC. Translated, it gives CASSLASGGLSEQFF. Full variable domain (remainder filled in from reference TRBV7-6 and TRBJ2-1): GAGVSQSPRYKVTKRGQDVALRCDPISGHVSLYWYRQALGQGPEFLTYFNYEAQQDKSGLPNDRFSAERPEGSISTLTIQRTEQRDSAMYRCASSLASGGLSEQFFGPGTRLTVL.

This chain uses TRBV19 with TRBJ1-4; 9 bases are a match to TRBD1. The germline V gene has CDR1 LNHDA and CDR2 SQIVND (reference sequence). The CDR3 has 16 amino acids. With V trimmed by 6 bases and J by 0 bases, 5 bases remained unmatched. This CDR3 is CASRADRGTTNEKLFF. In DNA form, the CDR3 reads TGTGCCAGTAGAGCGGACAGGGGTACAACTAATGAAAAACTGTTTTTT.

The chain recombines TRBV2 with TRBJ1-2, with D unresolved. V lost 6 bases and J lost 4, with 12 bases in between. The germline V gene has CDR1 SNHLY and CDR2 FYNNEI. CDR3 size: 13 residues. CDR3 region: CASRGRGVYGYTF. The DNA for the CDR3 is TGTGCCAGCAGAGGTCGGGGAGTCTATGGCTACACCTTC.

This sequence joins TRBV4-1 and TRBJ2-5, with D uncertain. The germline CDR1 and CDR2 sequences are MGHRA and YSYEKL. This CDR3 has 15 amino acids. Trimming took off 1 base at V and 3 bases at J, with 12 bases between the two ends. CDR3 nucleotide sequence: TGCGCCAGCAGCCAAGGTCAGGCAGCGAAAGAGACCCAGTACTTC. As protein: CASSQGQAAKETQYF.

This chain connects TRBV10-1 to TRBJ2-7; no firm D call. This CDR3 has 13 amino acids. V shed 4 bases and J shed 6 bases, with 13 bases lying between them. Germline CDR1 is WNHNN and CDR2 is SYGVQD (reference sequence). The CDR3 DNA is TGCGCCAGCAGTGGGAGTCGCACGGGCGAGCAGTACTTC. Protein product: CASSGSRTGEQYF.

This clone occurred a few times. This chain joins TRBV6-5 and TRBJ1-3, with TRBD1 matching 7 bases. Germline-derived CDR1 and CDR2 are MNHEY and SVGAGI. The CDR3 length is 13 residues. With V trimmed by 5 bases and J by 4 bases, 2 bases remained unmatched. The CDR3 DNA reads as TGTGCCAGCAGTCGGGACAGAGGAAACACCATATATTTT. It yields the protein CASSRDRGNTIYF.

The V gene is TRBV12-5, the J gene TRBJ2-3; D tentatively reads TRBD1 or TRBD2 (5 bases each). There are 16 residues in the CDR3. Germline CDR1 and CDR2: LGHNT and FRNRAP. The V end was cut by 7 bases, the J end by 6 bases, with 23 bases between. As DNA, the CDR3 is TGTGCTAGTGCCCCACCCAGGGCAGCCCCGGGGGATACGCAGTATTTT. It specifies CASAPPRAAPGDTQYF.

The chain recombines TRBV19 with TRBJ2-1; 8 bases are a match to TRBD1. CDR1 is LNHDA, CDR2 SQIVND, per germline (reference sequence). V was clipped by 4 bases and J by 4 bases; unmatched bases: 9. The CDR3 has 16 residues. The CDR3 DNA reads as TGTGCCAGTAGTAACTCAGGGGGCACCCTTTACAATGAGCAGTTCTTC. The encoded protein is CASSNSGGTLYNEQFF.

The J gene is TRBJ2-2, the V gene TRBV7-8, with 7 positions matching TRBD2. Germline values: CDR1 SGHVS, CDR2 FQNEAQ. The junction had 4 bases not matched to a gene; V was cut back by 2 bases and J by 4 bases. This CDR3 is built from 15 residues. The chain's CDR3 is CASSLREGFTGELFF. The CDR3 DNA reads as TGTGCCAGCAGCTTAAGGGAGGGGTTCACCGGGGAGCTGTTTTTT.

J is TRBJ2-3 and V is TRBV5-4; no firm D call. The CDR3 sequence is 13 residues long. In germline, CDR1 is SGHNT, CDR2 YYREEE (reference sequence). The germline V and J ends were trimmed by 4 bases and 4 bases, with 10 bases remaining between them. CDR3 in DNA: TGTGCCAGCAGCCTCACGACGGCAGATACGCAGTATTTT. Amino acid sequence: CASSLTTADTQYF.

The rearrangement joins TRBV4-2 to TRBJ2-3, with a possible D match to TRBD2 (6 bases). The CDR3 spans 18 residues. Trimming took off 0 bases at V and 4 bases at J, with 20 bases between the two ends. Per the germline V gene, CDR1 is LGHNA and CDR2 is YNFKEQ. CDR3 DNA: TGTGCCAGCAGCCAAGATCGGAGGAGACTAGGGTCCGCAGATACGCAGTATTTT. Residues: CASSQDRRRLGSADTQYF.

This clone was recorded only once. The rearrangement links TRBV12-5 to TRBJ1-1; no clear D gene. CDR3 length: 13 amino acids. Germline loops: CDR1 LGHNT, CDR2 FRNRAP. The V end lost 1 base, the J end lost 6 bases, and 9 bases lay between the germline ends. The CDR3 DNA reads TGTGCTAGTGGTTTGGGTGGCTTCGCTGAAGCTTTCTTT. Protein: CASGLGGFAEAFF.

On this clone: At one end, the junction sequence differs from germline, possibly due to a read error. This chain connects TRBV7-7 to TRBJ2-5; 9 nucleotides agree with TRBD2. The CDR3 loop spans 15 amino acids. In germline, CDR1 is SSHAT, CDR2 FNYEAQ (reference sequence). Here the CDR3 DNA reads TGTGCTAGCAGCTTTGGCGGGGGGGGCCAAGAGACCCAGTACTTC. Translation: CASSFGGGGQETQYF. The variable domain in full, with the rest retrieved from reference TRBV7-7 and TRBJ2-5, is GAGVSQSPRYKVTKRGQDVTLRCDPISSHATLYWYQQALGQGPEFLTYFNYEAQPDKSGLPSDRFSAERPEGSISTLTIQRTEQRDSAMYRCASSFGGGGQETQYFGPGTRLLVL.

This chain uses TRBV5-5 with TRBJ2-7; no firm D call. V was pared by 4 bases and J by 0 bases, with 11 bases between. Germline-derived CDR1 and CDR2 are SGHKS and YYEKEE (reference sequence). The CDR3 has 14 residues. The CDR3 DNA reads as TGTGCCAGCAGCCGCGGTCCCTCCTCCTACGAGCAGTACTTC. Translation: CASSRGPSSYEQYF.